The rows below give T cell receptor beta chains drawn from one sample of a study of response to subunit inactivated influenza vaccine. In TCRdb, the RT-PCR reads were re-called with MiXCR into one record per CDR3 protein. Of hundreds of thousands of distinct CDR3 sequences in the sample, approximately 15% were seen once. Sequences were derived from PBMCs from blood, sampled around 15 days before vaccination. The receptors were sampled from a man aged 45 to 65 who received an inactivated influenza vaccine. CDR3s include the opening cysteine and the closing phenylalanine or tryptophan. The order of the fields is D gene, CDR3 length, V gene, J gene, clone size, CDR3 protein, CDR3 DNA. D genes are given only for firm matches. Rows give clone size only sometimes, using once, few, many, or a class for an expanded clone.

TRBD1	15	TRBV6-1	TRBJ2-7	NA	CASKETGTGSYEQYF	TGTGCCAGTAAGGAAACCGGGACAGGCTCCTACGAGCAGTACTTC
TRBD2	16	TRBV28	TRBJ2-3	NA	CASSFAPSGATDTQYF	TGTGCCAGCAGCTTTGCTCCTAGCGGGGCTACAGATACGCAGTATTTT
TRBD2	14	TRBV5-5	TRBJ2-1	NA	CAISAGLANYEQFF	TGTGCCATCAGCGCTGGACTAGCGAACTATGAGCAGTTCTTC
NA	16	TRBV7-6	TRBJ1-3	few	CASSLEARGSGNTIYF	TGTGCCAGCAGCTTAGAGGCTCGGGGTTCTGGAAACACCATATATTTT
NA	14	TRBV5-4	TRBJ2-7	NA	CASSLLGGNAEQYF	TGTGCCAGCAGCTTGCTGGGGGGTAACGCCGAGCAGTACTTC
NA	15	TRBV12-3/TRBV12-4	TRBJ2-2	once	CASAPIRAGRGELFF	TGTGCCAGCGCCCCTATCCGCGCGGGACGCGGGGAGCTGTTTTTT
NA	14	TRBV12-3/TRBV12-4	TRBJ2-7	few	CASSFGPVPYEQYF	TGTGCCAGCAGTTTCGGGCCGGTCCCCTACGAGCAGTACTTC
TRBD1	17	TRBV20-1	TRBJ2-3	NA	CCAGNYRDRGRADTQYF	TGCTGTGCTGGAAATTACCGGGACAGGGGGCGCGCAGATACGCAGTATTTT
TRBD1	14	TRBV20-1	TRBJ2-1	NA	CSARGTGNYNEQFF	TGCAGTGCTAGGGGGACAGGGAACTACAATGAGCAGTTCTTC
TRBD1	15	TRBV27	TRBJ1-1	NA	CASRKVTGPNTEAFF	TGTGCCAGCAGAAAGGTGACAGGGCCGAACACTGAAGCTTTCTTT
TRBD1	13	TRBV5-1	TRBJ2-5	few	CASNTGGTETQYF	TGCGCCAGCAATACAGGGGGTACAGAGACCCAGTACTTC
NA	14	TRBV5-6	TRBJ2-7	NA	CASSPRRDPYEQYF	TGTGCCAGCAGCCCGCGGAGGGATCCCTACGAGCAGTACTTC
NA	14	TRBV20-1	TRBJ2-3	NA	CSASPDTYTDTQYF	TGCAGTGCTAGTCCGGACACCTACACAGATACGCAGTATTTT
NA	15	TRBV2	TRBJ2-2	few	CASSRRGINTGELFF	TGTGCCAGCAGTCGACGCGGGATAAACACCGGGGAGCTGTTTTTT
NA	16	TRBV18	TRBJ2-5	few	CASSPIAEGAQETQYF	TGTGCCAGCTCACCAATTGCGGAGGGGGCCCAAGAGACCCAGTACTTC
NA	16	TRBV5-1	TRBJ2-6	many	CASSRDQGPGANVLTF	TGCGCCAGCAGCAGAGACCAGGGCCCTGGGGCCAACGTCCTGACTTTC
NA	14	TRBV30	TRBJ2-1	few	CAWSKGVGPNEQFF	TGTGCCTGGAGTAAGGGTGTGGGTCCCAATGAGCAGTTCTTC
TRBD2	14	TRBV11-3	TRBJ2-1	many	CASSWGLAGNEQFF	TGTGCCAGCAGCTGGGGACTAGCGGGCAATGAGCAGTTCTTC
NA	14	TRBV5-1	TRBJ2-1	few	CASSLEASRDEQFF	TGCGCCAGCAGCTTGGAAGCTAGTCGAGATGAGCAGTTCTTC
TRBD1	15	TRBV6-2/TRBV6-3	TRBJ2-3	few	CASTPGTGSWDTQYF	TGTGCCAGCACTCCAGGGACAGGGAGTTGGGATACGCAGTATTTT
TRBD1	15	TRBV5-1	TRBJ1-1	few	CASSVLGQTNTEAFF	TGCGCCAGCAGCGTGTTGGGACAGACGAACACTGAAGCTTTCTTT
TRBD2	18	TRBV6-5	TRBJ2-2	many	CASSYSALTSGATGELFF	TGTGCCAGCAGTTACTCGGCTTTAACTAGCGGGGCGACCGGGGAGCTGTTTTTT
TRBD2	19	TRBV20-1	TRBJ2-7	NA	CSARDLGTSGRIRGDEQYF	TGCAGTGCTAGAGATTTGGGGACTAGCGGGAGGATCAGAGGGGACGAGCAGTACTTC
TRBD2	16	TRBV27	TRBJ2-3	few	CASSLFGGAGTDTQYF	TGTGCCAGCAGTTTATTCGGGGGGGCCGGCACAGATACGCAGTATTTT
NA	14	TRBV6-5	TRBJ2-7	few	CASSSSQGFYEQYF	TGTGCCAGCAGTTCATCCCAGGGGTTTTACGAGCAGTACTTC
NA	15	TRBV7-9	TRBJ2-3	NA	CASSLAREPRYTQYF	TGTGCCAGCAGCTTAGCCCGGGAACCTCGTTATACGCAGTATTTT
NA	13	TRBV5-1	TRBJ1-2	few	CASSLPGGYGYTF	TGCGCCAGCAGCTTGCCGGGTGGCTATGGCTACACCTTC
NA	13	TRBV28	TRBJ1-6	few	CASSTGTNSPLHF	TGTGCCAGCAGCACTGGGACCAATTCACCCCTCCACTTT
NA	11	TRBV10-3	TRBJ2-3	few	CAISEVDTQYF	TGTGCCATCAGTGAAGTCGATACGCAGTATTTT
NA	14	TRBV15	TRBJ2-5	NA	CATSSRDWQETQYF	TGTGCCACCAGCAGCAGGGACTGGCAAGAGACCCAGTACTTC
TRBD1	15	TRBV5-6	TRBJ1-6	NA	CASSFRGTGNSPLHF	TGTGCCAGCAGCTTTCGGGGGACAGGGAATTCACCCCTCCACTTT
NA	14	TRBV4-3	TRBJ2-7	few	CASSQGYNSYEQYF	TGCGCCAGCAGCCAAGGGTACAACTCCTACGAGCAGTACTTC
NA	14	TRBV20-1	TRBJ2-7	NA	CSAPRYQDSYEQYF	TGCAGTGCTCCCAGGTACCAGGACTCCTACGAGCAGTACTTC
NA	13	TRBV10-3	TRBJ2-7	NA	CASWAGAGYEQYF	TGTGCCTCCTGGGCGGGGGCCGGGTACGAGCAGTACTTC
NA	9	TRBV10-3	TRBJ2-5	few	CAIGETQYF	TGTGCCATCGGAGAGACCCAGTACTTC
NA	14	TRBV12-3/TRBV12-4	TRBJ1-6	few	CASSFSTSNSPLHF	TGTGCCAGCAGTTTTTCGACCTCTAATTCACCCCTCCACTTT
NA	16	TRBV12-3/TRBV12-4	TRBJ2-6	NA	CASTSGRHSGANVLTF	TGTGCCAGCACTTCAGGCAGACACTCTGGGGCCAACGTCCTGACTTTC
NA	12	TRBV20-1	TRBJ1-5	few	CSAGGGDQPQHF	TGCAGTGCTGGGGGCGGGGATCAGCCCCAGCATTTT
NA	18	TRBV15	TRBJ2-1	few	CATSRAGGVLSSYNEQFF	TGTGCCACCAGCAGAGCAGGGGGGGTTTTAAGCTCCTACAATGAGCAGTTCTTC
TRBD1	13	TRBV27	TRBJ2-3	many	CASRTGGTDTQYF	TGTGCCAGCCGGACAGGGGGGACAGATACGCAGTATTTT
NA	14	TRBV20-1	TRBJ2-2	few	CSAPFRAGGGELFF	TGCAGTGCTCCGTTCCGAGCAGGCGGCGGGGAGCTGTTTTTT